This T cell receptor beta chain was recovered during a study of T cell responses to AZD1222 COVID-19 vaccine. Points from the study as a whole: Across spike, vaccine-associated CD4 TCRs were found, dominant at 160-218 and 743-854. Repertoires were collected only later (after the peak T cell response had occurred). Elevations in Spike-specific TCR breadth and depth followed administration of two AZD1222 doses. Clonal diversity may have been underestimated, and the donors were mostly white British, with more females than males.

Trimming left V 2 bases short and J 5 bases short, with 14 bases between. The CDR3 runs to 15 residues. Germline values: CDR1 SGHTA, CDR2 FQGTGA. Generated by immunoSEQ multiplex PCR, the TCRdb table keeps only in-frame clones and is missing some. Seen here are roughly 70,000 clones, 88% observed once, and the top ten hold more than 4.5%. In regard to this clone: What it binds is not known.

The sequence was obtained from an adult who received the MenACWY meningococcal vaccine as a control. Sequenced here: peripheral blood, sampled 28 days after the second dose of the MenACWY control vaccine. This rearrangement joins TRBV7-3 to TRBJ2-3; the D gene is possibly TRBD2 (6 bases). CDR3: CASSLFSGLGDTQYF. DNA of the CDR3: TGTGCCAGCAGCTTATTTAGCGGTCTAGGAGATACGCAGTATTTT.